This TCR beta chain was recovered during a study of CXCR3-negative and CXCR3-positive naive CD8 T cells. Sorts that each held a few hundred thousand cells were run in triplicate for every CD8+ T cell subset. The CD45RO-CCR7+CD27+CD95- phenotype denoted naive CD8+ T cells. The TRB libraries of cDNA were built by UMI-labeled 5' RACE. With the 5' RACE reads reprocessed, TCRdb shows one record per CDR3 protein and no DNA. The sample includes some 140,000 distinct CDR3 sequences. Findings of the study overall: CXCR3-expressing naive cells carried TRB CDR3s more hydrophobic than those of CXCR3-negative naive cells.

The CDR3 extends over 16 amino acids. CDR1 DFQATT and CDR2 SNEGSKA come from the germline V gene (reference sequence). Notes on this clonotype: Its antigen is not known.

Sequenced sample: naive CXCR3+ CD8+ T cells from blood. Subset meaning: CD45RO-CCR7+CD27+CD95- naive CD8+ T cells expressing CXCR3 (TNR3+). The sequence was collected from a human donor in good health. Some clones in this sample may be carry-over from other donors' samples. The chain combines TRBV20-1 with TRBJ2-7; checking the TCRdb D call of TRBD2 is not possible without DNA. The chain's CDR3 is CSAGRPSGGWSNEQYF.